What follows are 19 T cell receptor beta chains derived from one specimen sequenced in a study of blood T cell repertoires in COVID-19. The method was immunoSEQ multiplex PCR; TCRdb's version includes in-frame clones alone and lacks a portion of them. Here the sample spans under 200,000 clones, 86% being singletons. The sequencing input was peripheral blood. Source of these receptors: a woman between 55 and 75 years old with COVID-19, enrolled during active disease.

The CDR3 loop reads CASSAEYNSPLHF. CDR3 DNA: TGTGCCAGCAGTGCTGAGTATAATTCACCCCTCCACTTT. The chain links TRBV2 to TRBJ1-6; D gene uncertain. The CDR3 has 13 residues. Between the trimmed V and J ends, which lost 4 bases and 4 bases, there was a span of 5 bases. Germline assignment: CDR1 SNHLY and CDR2 FYNNEI.

V and J are TRBV7-9 and TRBJ2-7; 11 bases agree with TRBD2. This CDR3 region has 16 residues. Germline V gives CDR1 SEHNR, CDR2 FQNEAQ (reference sequence). V lost 2 bases, J lost 1 base, and 4 bases stayed unmatched. The DNA of the CDR3 is TGTGCCAGCAGCTTACTAGCGGGAGGACTATCCTACGAGCAGTACTTC. This translates into CASSLLAGGLSYEQYF.

The chain couples TRBV6-5 to TRBJ1-3; D possibly corresponds to TRBD1 (5 bases). CDR1 MNHEY and CDR2 SVGAGI come from the germline V gene. V lost 4 bases and J 0 bases, leaving 7 bases between the germline ends. CDR3 length: 14 amino acids. The CDR3 sequence is CASSSGLSGNTIYF. CDR3 bases: TGTGCCAGCAGTTCAGGGCTCTCTGGAAACACCATATATTTT.

This chain uses TRBV21-1 with TRBJ2-3; TRBD2 was called by the table and not checked on the DNA. TRBV21-1 is marked as a pseudogene. The CDR3 covers 21 residues. The CDR3 here is CASSKAQLVGLVDKITDTQYF. Written as DNA, the CDR3 is TGTGCCAGCAGCAAAGCTCAGTTGGTGGGACTAGTGGATAAGATTACAGATACGCAGTATTTT.

The rearrangement joins TRBV5-6 to TRBJ2-7; TRBD2 aligns across 7 bases. The CDR3 extends over 15 amino acids. CDR1 SGHDT and CDR2 YYEEEE come from the germline V gene. With V trimmed by 4 bases and J by 5 bases, 12 bases remained unmatched. As DNA, the CDR3 is TGTGCCAGCAGCCGGGTGGTGGGAGGGCCCCACGAGCAGTACTTC. Its translation is CASSRVVGGPHEQYF.

The genes are TRBV3-1 (or the pseudogene TRBV3-2) and TRBJ1-1, with a weak D call TRBD1 (6 bases). V lost 1 base and J lost 1, with 10 bases in between. The CDR3 spans 15 residues. Germline V gives CDR1 LGHDT, CDR2 YNNKEL (reference sequence). The CDR3 DNA sequence: TGTGCCAGCAGCCAAGCGGGGGGCAAGAACACTGAAGCTTTCTTT. The encoded protein is CASSQAGGKNTEAFF.

The V and J genes are TRBV19 and TRBJ2-7; 12 bases align to TRBD2. CDR1 and CDR2 (germline): LNHDA, SQIVND (reference sequence). The CDR3 spans 15 residues. V lost 6 bases and J lost 6; bases outside the gene matches: 9. CDR3 sequence reads: CASSIQTSGRSEQYF. For the CDR3, the DNA is TGTGCCAGTAGCATCCAGACTAGCGGGAGAAGCGAGCAGTACTTC.

This chain connects TRBV5-4 to TRBJ2-4; 14 nucleotides match TRBD2. V lost 1 base and J lost 7; bases outside the gene matches: 7. CDR1 SGHNT and CDR2 YYREEE come from the germline V gene (reference sequence). CDR3 length: 17 residues. The CDR3 is CASSLRLAGGPANIQYF. CDR3 in DNA: TGTGCCAGCAGCTTGAGACTAGCGGGAGGGCCTGCGAACATTCAGTACTTC.

The chain combines TRBV7-9 with TRBJ1-2, with unresolved D. V lost 1 base and J 8 bases, leaving 14 bases between the germline ends. There are 14 residues in the CDR3. Germline V gives CDR1 SEHNR, CDR2 FQNEAQ (reference sequence). CDR3 nucleotides: TGTGCCAGCAGCTTAGGGTTGCTTGCGTCCGGCTACACCTTC. Encoded protein: CASSLGLLASGYTF.

The genes are TRBV7-9 and TRBJ2-7; D ambiguous. Trimming shortened V by 5 bases and J by 5 bases, and 7 bases separated the two germline ends. The CDR3 length is 11 residues. The germline V gene has CDR1 SEHNR and CDR2 FQNEAQ (reference sequence). CDR3 amino acids: CASSNGDEQYF. As DNA, the CDR3 is TGTGCCAGCAGCAACGGTGACGAGCAGTACTTC.

This chain uses TRBV25-1 with TRBJ1-1; D is perhaps TRBD1 (5 bases). In germline, CDR1 is MGHDK, CDR2 SYGVNS. The V gene lost 9 bases and the J gene lost 3 bases, with 14 bases spanning the gap. The CDR3 has 13 residues. The DNA of the CDR3 is TGTGCCAGTTCTCGCAGGGCCGACACTGAAGCTTTCTTT. Its translation is CASSRRADTEAFF.

This chain uses TRBV6-5 with TRBJ2-7, with 11 bases fitting TRBD2. J gave up 3 bases and V 6 bases, and 4 bases lay outside the gene matches. The length of the CDR3 is 14 residues. The V gene's germline CDR1 is MNHEY and CDR2 SVGAGI. The CDR3 DNA reads TGTGCCAGCAGACTTCTAGCGGGGGGCTACGAGCAGTACTTC. Protein sequence: CASRLLAGGYEQYF.

The V call is TRBV12-5, the J call TRBJ2-7; 10 nucleotides line up with TRBD2. Germline CDR1 is LGHNT and CDR2 is FRNRAP. The J segment lost 0 bases and the V segment lost 6 bases, leaving 5 bases of the junction unmatched. This CDR3 has 15 amino acids. The CDR3 here is CASGSGLAVSYEQYF. For the CDR3, the DNA is TGTGCTAGTGGCTCCGGACTAGCGGTCTCCTACGAGCAGTACTTC.

This clone appeared once. The chain joins TRBV19 to TRBJ2-2; D is perhaps TRBD1 (6 bases). CDR3 length: 16 amino acids. With 7 bases removed from V and 2 bases from J, the gap between germline ends came to 17 bases. Germline CDR1 reads LNHDA; CDR2 reads SQIVND (reference sequence). CDR3 loop: CASTNTRTANTGELFF. CDR3 in DNA: TGTGCCAGTACCAACACGAGGACAGCCAACACCGGGGAGCTGTTTTTT.

The chain joins TRBV5-4 to TRBJ2-7; TRBD2 matches 8 bases. Trimming at V came to 0 bases and at J to 0 bases, leaving 5 bases not matched to a gene. CDR3 size: 16 residues. CDR1 is SGHNT, CDR2 YYREEE, per germline (reference sequence). This chain's CDR3 is CASSLVVTSDSYEQYF. The CDR3 DNA reads as TGTGCCAGCAGCTTGGTTGTGACTAGCGACTCCTACGAGCAGTACTTC.

The V and J genes are TRBV7-2 and TRBJ1-1; D call uncertain. Germline V CDR1 and CDR2: SGHTA, FQGNSA. There are 12 residues in the CDR3. The V end was cut by 5 bases, the J end by 10 bases, with 14 bases between. CDR3 loop: CASSQNGVGAFF. The CDR3 DNA is TGTGCCAGCAGCCAGAACGGAGTAGGAGCTTTCTTT.

The V call is TRBV29-1, the J call TRBJ2-7; possible D gene TRBD1, 6 bases. Trimming took off 4 bases at V and 0 bases at J, with 19 bases between the two ends. Germline V gene data show CDR1 as SQVTM and CDR2 as ANQGSEA. CDR3 length equals 16 residues. CDR3 coding DNA: TGCAGCGTTGCCCAGAGTCTGGGGGCGAGCTCCTACGAGCAGTACTTC. It is translated as CSVAQSLGASSYEQYF.

V gene TRBV6-4 combines with J gene TRBJ2-6; D is uncertain. Trimming removed 0 bases from V and 1 base from J, with 10 bases in between. Germline assignment: CDR1 MRHNA and CDR2 SNTAGT. The CDR3 length is 17 residues. Here the CDR3 DNA reads TGTGCCAGCAGTGACTCGCCATTAGTATCTGGGGCCAACGTCCTGACTTTC. Translating gives CASSDSPLVSGANVLTF.

The genes are TRBV5-4 and TRBJ1-4; 9 nucleotides match TRBD1. V shed 0 bases and J 5 bases; nucleotides not matched to a gene: 2. The CDR3 consists of 15 residues. CDR1 and CDR2 (germline): SGHNT, YYREEE (reference sequence). The CDR3 nucleotides read TGTGCCAGCAGCTTGGAGGGACAGGGAAATGAAAAACTGTTTTTT. Its protein product is CASSLEGQGNEKLFF.